This T cell receptor (beta chain) was sequenced during a study of blood T cells in healthy people across ages. On this clonotype itself: Its antigen remains unknown.

This CDR3 is built from 14 residues. Germline lookup yields CDR1 SEHNR and CDR2 FQNEAQ (reference sequence). V was pared by 2 bases and J by 7 bases, with 11 bases between. A second PCR of roughly 7 to 11 cycles used a sample-barcoded 5' primer and a J-beta primer mix. All cDNA molecules were each tagged by a template-switch adaptor with 12 random nucleotides. Each single sample gave us at least 2.5 million CDR3-containing paired-end reads. Using its own MiXCR run on the 5' RACE reads, TCRdb lists one record per CDR3 protein. The sample includes almost 1 million distinct CDR3 sequences, around 54% seen only once; the top ten take about 20%. Study-level points and caveats: No one knew whether donors had CMV, which possibly confounded expanded clonotype changes. PBMCs that were unsorted prevented a conclusive naive versus antigen-experienced comparison.

The J gene is TRBJ2-2, the V gene TRBV7-9; D not resolved. This clonotype was sampled from a woman aged 60-75 years in good health. The sequencing input was blood. The CDR3 protein is CASSLTFNGGELFF. In DNA, the CDR3 is TGTGCCAGCAGCTTAACGTTCAATGGCGGGGAGCTGTTTTTT.